This T cell receptor beta chain was sequenced for a study of Ad26.COV2.S vaccination and SARS-CoV-2 variants listed by TCRdb under 2021. For context, the study as a whole: Vaccine-arm donors came from COV1001, a multicentre, randomized, double-blind, placebo-controlled phase I-IIa trial of Ad26.COV2.S in healthy adults. Ad26.COV2.S was given intramuscularly at 5x10^10 or 1x10^11 viral particles, as a single shot or as two shots 56 days apart. The specificity and breadth of SARS-CoV-2-reactive T cell receptors after Ad26.COV2.S vaccination were assessed by TCRbeta repertoire sequencing. The TCR-sequenced set comprised approximately 32 samples: some 20 Ad26.COV2.S vaccine recipients, 5 placebo recipients and 8 SARS-CoV-2 convalescent individuals. Trial participants were randomized into five groups of five, in which low-dose or high-dose Ad26.COV2.S was given once or twice, or placebo was given on both occasions. Investigators remained blinded to trial group allocation during experiments and outcome assessment.

Reading the label with the study, this specimen's treatment or condition is: around 19 received Ad26.COV2.S at low or high dose, single or two shots; about 5 received placebo; per-sample allocation not given. For vaccine and placebo recipients, the sequenced repertoires came from samples collected on day 63 after the first injection. Cohort 1b enrolled about 25 adults aged 18-55 years at a single site in Boston, USA, between 29 July and 7 August 2020. Ad26.COV2.S was a replication-incompetent adenovirus type 26 vector expressing a prefusion-stabilized SARS-CoV-2 spike protein from the original Wuhan strain. The CDR3 goes from the cysteine to the phenylalanine over 20 residues. The sequence is cut down to CDR3 DNA, 60 bases in frame from base 1. The junction shows trimming of 4 bases on V and 2 bases on J, and the gene matches do not reach 15 bases of it. In the germline V gene (reference sequence), CDR1 corresponds to MNHEY and CDR2 to SMNVEV.

General study outcomes and caveats: Compared with placebo recipients, Ad26.COV2.S recipients showed higher spike-specific TCR breadth (P = 0.0014). The authors noted that the TCR breadth and depth analyses may have underestimated total T cell responses. Substantial breadth of spike-specific CD8+ and CD4+ T cell responses was reported after vaccination. Vaccine and placebo recipients had similar non-spike TCR breadth, a finding consistent with the vaccine containing only spike. The study lacked the statistical power to compare responses across vaccine doses or regimens.

This clone was detected once. It has no known antigen specificity. Base-call qualities are not available, and no considerably larger clone is one nucleotide away. The immunoSEQ Assay was used to sequence TCRbeta CDR3 regions. After extraction, genomic DNA underwent amplification by bias-controlled multiplex PCR, followed by high-throughput sequencing. The authors processed their data as follows. To quantify the absolute abundance of every unique TCRbeta CDR3 region, sequences were collapsed and filtered. T cell fraction was estimated by normalization of TCRbeta template counts to usable DNA, with usable DNA being measured through amplification of reference genes present in all nucleated cells. Repertoire TCRs were annotated as SARS-CoV-2-specific by exact matching of V gene, CDR3 amino acid sequence and J gene to a known reactive TCR set. MIRA supplied the reference SARS-CoV-2 TCR set, which was filtered for enrichment in COVID-19-positive ImmuneCODE repertoires so that public or cross-reactive TCRs were removed. Using the MIRA antigens, annotated TCRs were further analysed by specific ORF or by position within an ORF. Depth was the summed frequency of annotated unique rearrangements, while breadth was defined as annotated unique rearrangements over total unique productive rearrangements. TCR breadth was compared between groups using two-sided Wilcoxon rank-sum tests. The source is immuneACCESS, and TCRdb retained only in-frame sequences with V and J called. Part of the clones is not carried over; for the studies checked, unresolved V genes explain less than half of this, and the remainder is unexplained. The DNA gave D and trimming, while V, J and clone size come from that table. The sample table lists 400,000 to 450,000 clones, about 90% of them with a count of one. The ten largest clonotypes hold about 4.1% of the sample.

In this chain, TRBV27 is recombined with TRBJ2-5; 14 middle bases align to TRBD2. This clonotype originated in a person between 18 and 65 years old who received the Ad26.COV2.S COVID-19 vaccine or a placebo. The sequencing here drew on peripheral blood, taken in a trial of Ad26.COV2.S vaccine versus placebo. CDR3 sequence: CASSSGTGTSGRVGQETQYF. DNA sequence: TGTGCCAGCAGTTCGGGGACCGGGACTAGCGGGAGAGTAGGGCAAGAGACCCAGTACTTC.